This T cell receptor beta chain was obtained from a study of blood T cell repertoires in COVID-19. Study-level background: The United States, Italy and Spain provided the acute and convalescent COVID-19 samples. PBMCs, B-cell-depleted T cells, or T cells were the source of the cDNA or gDNA that made up the material.

Data came from immunoSEQ multiplex PCR; TCRdb stores just in-frame clones and leaves some out. This table has around 220,000 clones, just over 85% appearing once. The CDR3 is 15 amino acids. Per the germline V gene, CDR1 is LNHNV and CDR2 is YYDKDF (reference sequence). The V end was cut by 3 bases, the J end by 2 bases, with 11 bases between. Material for sequencing was peripheral blood. The receptor was isolated from a man younger than 35 with active or convalescent COVID-19. V and J are TRBV15 and TRBJ1-3; D is possibly TRBD1 (6 bases). CDR3 coding DNA: TGTGCCACCAGCAGGGACAGCCTTACTGGAAACACCATATATTTT. As protein: CATSRDSLTGNTIYF. The entire variable domain, with the rest obtained from reference TRBV15 and TRBJ1-3, is as follows: DAMVIQNPRYQVTQFGKPVTLSCSQTLNHNVMYWYQQKSSQAPKLLFHYYDKDFNNEADTPDNFQSRRPNTSFCFLDIRSPGLGDTAMYLCATSRDSLTGNTIYFGEGSWLTVV.